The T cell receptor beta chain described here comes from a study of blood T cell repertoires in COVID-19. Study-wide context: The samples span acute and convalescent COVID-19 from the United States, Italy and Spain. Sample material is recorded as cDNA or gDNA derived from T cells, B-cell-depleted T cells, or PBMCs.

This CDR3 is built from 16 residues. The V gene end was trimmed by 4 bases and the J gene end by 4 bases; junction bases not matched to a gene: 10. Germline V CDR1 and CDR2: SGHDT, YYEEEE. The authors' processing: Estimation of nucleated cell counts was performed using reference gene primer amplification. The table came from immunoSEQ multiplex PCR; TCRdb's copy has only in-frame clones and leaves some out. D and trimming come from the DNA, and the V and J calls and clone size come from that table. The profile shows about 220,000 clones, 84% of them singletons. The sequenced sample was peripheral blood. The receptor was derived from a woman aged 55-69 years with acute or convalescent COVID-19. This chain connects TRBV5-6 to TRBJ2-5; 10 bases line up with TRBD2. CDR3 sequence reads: CASSTLAGSLGETQYF. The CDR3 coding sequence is TGTGCCAGCAGCACACTAGCGGGGAGTTTAGGAGAGACCCAGTACTTC.